The subject of this entry is one TCR beta chain. This specimen comes from a study of regulatory and conventional T cells in RAG deficiency. Blood CD4+ CD25-low CD127-high conventional T cells supplied the genomic DNA template. Clones were sequenced by immunoSEQ multiplex PCR, and TCRdb holds only the in-frame ones, with some missing. Of approximately 21,000 clones in the sample, around 95% were seen once. This same sample was also taken into another study, of regulatory T cells. That work contributes: The primer mix had 52 TRBV and 13 TRBJ primers.

The clonotype comes from a human donor in good health. Material for sequencing was CD25- CD4+ T cells sorted from blood.

CDR3 loop: CASSTRRGEWEKLFF. The CDR3 DNA reads TGTGCCAGTAGTACGCGGAGGGGAGAATGGGAAAAACTGTTTTTT. This sequence joins TRBV19 and TRBJ1-4, with a tentative D call TRBD1 (5 bases). The CDR3 spans 15 residues. CDR1 and CDR2 (germline): LNHDA, SQIVND (reference sequence). The germline V and J ends were trimmed by 4 bases and 8 bases, with 17 bases remaining between them.